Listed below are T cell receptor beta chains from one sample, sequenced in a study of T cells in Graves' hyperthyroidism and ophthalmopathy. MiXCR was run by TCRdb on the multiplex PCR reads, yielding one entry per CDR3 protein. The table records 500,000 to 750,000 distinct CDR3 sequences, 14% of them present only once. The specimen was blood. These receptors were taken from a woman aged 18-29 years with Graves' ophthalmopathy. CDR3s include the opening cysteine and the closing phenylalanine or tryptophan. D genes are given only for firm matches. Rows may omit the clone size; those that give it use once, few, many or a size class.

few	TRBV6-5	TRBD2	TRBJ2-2	CASSYGGVGNTGELFF	TGTGCCAGCAGTTATGGGGGGGTGGGGAACACCGGGGAGCTGTTTTTT
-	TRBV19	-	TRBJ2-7	CASSISYGKSYEQYF	TGTGCCAGTAGTATAAGTTACGGAAAATCCTACGAGCAGTACTTC
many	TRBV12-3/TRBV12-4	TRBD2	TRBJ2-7	CASRPSGTRFKQYF	TGTGCCAGCAGACCTAGCGGTACCCGTTTCAAGCAGTACTTC
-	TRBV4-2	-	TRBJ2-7	CASSQDVGPSYEQYF	TGTGCCAGCAGCCAAGACGTCGGGCCCTCCTACGAGCAGTACTTC
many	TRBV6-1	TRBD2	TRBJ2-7	CASSPWERGRYEQYF	TGTGCCAGCAGCCCCTGGGAGCGGGGGAGATACGAGCAGTACTTC
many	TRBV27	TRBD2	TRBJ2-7	CASSRTSGRPTGVEQYF	TGTGCCAGCAGCCGGACTAGCGGGAGGCCAACTGGGGTCGAGCAGTACTTC
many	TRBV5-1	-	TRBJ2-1	CASSSWRGTTYNEQFF	TGCGCCAGCAGCTCCTGGCGGGGGACAACCTACAATGAGCAGTTCTTC
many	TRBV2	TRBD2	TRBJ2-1	CASSVLAGVTNEQFF	TGTGCCAGCAGCGTACTAGCGGGAGTTACCAATGAGCAGTTCTTC
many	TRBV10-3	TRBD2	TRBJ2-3	CAISGTSGTGADTQYF	TGTGCCATCAGTGGGACTAGCGGTACAGGGGCAGATACGCAGTATTTT
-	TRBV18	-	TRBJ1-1	CASSLAWGENTEAFF	TGTGCCAGCTCACTAGCCTGGGGGGAAAACACTGAAGCTTTCTTT
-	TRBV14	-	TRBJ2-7	CASSQGTAWDSYEQYF	TGTGCCAGCAGCCAAGGGACGGCGTGGGATTCCTACGAGCAGTACTTC
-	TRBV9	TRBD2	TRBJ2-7	CASSQGLAGPHEQYF	TGTGCCAGCAGCCAGGGACTAGCGGGCCCACACGAGCAGTACTTC
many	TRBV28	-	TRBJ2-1	CASSLTLGVNEQFF	TGTGCCAGCAGTTTAACACTAGGGGTTAATGAGCAGTTCTTC
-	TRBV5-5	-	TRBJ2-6	CASNWGSFSGANVLTF	TGTGCCAGCAACTGGGGCAGTTTCTCTGGGGCCAACGTCCTGACTTTC
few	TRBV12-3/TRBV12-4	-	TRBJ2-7	CASSRQRQEQYF	TGTGCCAGCAGCCGGCAACGACAGGAGCAGTACTTC
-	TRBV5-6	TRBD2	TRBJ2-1	CASSPSSAGIYNEQFF	TGTGCCAGCAGCCCTAGCTCAGCGGGAATTTACAATGAGCAGTTCTTC
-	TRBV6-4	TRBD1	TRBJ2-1	CASTGTGGINEQFF	TGTGCCAGCACCGGGACAGGGGGCATTAATGAGCAGTTCTTC
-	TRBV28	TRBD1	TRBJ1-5	CASRPQGASAQHF	TGTGCCAGCAGGCCACAGGGGGCATCGGCCCAGCATTTT